One T cell receptor (beta chain) is described in this entry. Some clones are missing from TCRdb's copy, which holds only in-frame ones; the method was immunoSEQ multiplex PCR. This sample has under 200,000 clones, with roughly 71% found just once. From germline, CDR1 is SGHDN and CDR2 FVKESK. V was cut by 1 base and J by 4 bases, with 31 bases left in between. The length of the CDR3 is 21 residues. The data originate from a study of blood T cell repertoires in COVID-19. Background on the study: The study drew acute and convalescent COVID-19 samples from the United States, Italy and Spain.

This TCR derives from a woman older than 75 with acute or convalescent COVID-19. The sequenced sample was peripheral blood. The chain is built from TRBV14 and TRBJ1-1, with D maybe TRBD1 (5 bases). The CDR3: CASSQGRGEREPKGSSTEAFF. The CDR3 DNA reads as TGTGCCAGCAGCCAAGGGCGGGGGGAACGAGAGCCAAAGGGTTCGAGCACTGAAGCTTTCTTT. Filled out from reference TRBV14 and TRBJ1-1, the complete variable domain reads EAGVTQFPSHSVIEKGQTVTLRCDPISGHDNLYWYRRVMGKEIKFLLHFVKESKQDESGMPNNRFLAERTGGTYSTLKVQPAELEDSGVYFCASSQGRGEREPKGSSTEAFFGQGTRLTVV.